These 24 T cell receptor beta chains came from one sample sequenced in a study of shared clonotypes between healthy human individuals. Generated by immunoSEQ multiplex PCR, the TCRdb table keeps only in-frame clones and is missing some. The sample comprises about 600,000 clones, around 95% of which are singletons, and 0.095% to 0.12% rests with the top ten. Naivety among CD8 cells was defined by CD45RO negativity and positive CCR7 selection, thereby excluding terminally differentiated effector memory CD45RA+ cells. Sequences were obtained from naive CD8+ T cells sorted from blood. These TCRs come from a woman in her twenties or thirties in good health.

The J gene is TRBJ2-2, the V gene TRBV2; D uncertain. Germline V CDR1 and CDR2: SNHLY, FYNNEI. With 4 bases removed from V and 3 bases from J, the gap between germline ends came to 3 bases. CDR3 length: 12 amino acids. This CDR3 reads CASSGDTGELFF. The CDR3 bases are TGTGCCAGCAGTGGTGACACCGGGGAGCTGTTTTTT.

The V call is TRBV5-4, the J call TRBJ2-1; the D is unclear. The CDR3 has 13 amino acids. Between the trimmed V and J ends, which lost 0 bases and 3 bases, there was a span of 4 bases. CDR1 is SGHNT, CDR2 YYREEE, per germline (reference sequence). CDR3 bases: TGTGCCAGCAGCTTGGGGGACTACAATGAGCAGTTCTTC. Encoded protein: CASSLGDYNEQFF.

This rearrangement joins TRBV5-4 to TRBJ2-7, with D unresolved. Germline V gene data show CDR1 as SGHNT and CDR2 as YYREEE (reference sequence). This CDR3 region has 14 residues. The CDR3 spells CATRPVEVSYEQYF. CDR3 DNA sequence: TGTGCAACCCGGCCAGTAGAAGTCTCCTACGAGCAGTACTTC.

The V call is TRBV28, the J call TRBJ2-3, with 15 bases aligning to TRBD2. Losses at the gene ends were 4 bases for V and 4 bases for J; bases not matched to a gene: 6. Germline-derived CDR1 and CDR2 are MDHEN and SYDVKM. The length of the CDR3 is 17 residues. CDR3 loop: CASSSGLAGGNSDTQYF. In nucleotides, the CDR3 is TGTGCCAGCAGTTCCGGACTAGCGGGAGGGAATTCAGATACGCAGTATTTT.

The rearrangement uses TRBV30 and TRBJ2-7; 8 bases fit TRBD1. Germline V CDR1 and CDR2: GTSNPN, SVGIG (reference sequence). The CDR3 loop spans 11 amino acids. Unmatched junction bases numbered 6, after V lost 8 bases and J lost 6 bases. The CDR3 DNA sequence: TGTGCCGGAGGAACAGGGGGCGAGCAGTACTTC. As protein: CAGGTGGEQYF.

This chain joins TRBV28 and TRBJ2-1; D is undetermined. This CDR3 is 13 amino acids long. The germline V gene has CDR1 MDHEN and CDR2 SYDVKM. V lost 5 bases and J 7 bases, leaving 12 bases between the germline ends. The DNA of the CDR3 is TGTGCCAGCAGTCAAAGCGTACTAAATGAGCAGTTCTTC. As protein: CASSQSVLNEQFF.

DNA of the CDR3: TGTGCCAGCAGTGATAGCCTCCCGACAGACTCCTACGAGCAGTACTTC. Amino acid sequence: CASSDSLPTDSYEQYF. V and J are TRBV2 and TRBJ2-7; D possibly corresponds to TRBD1 (5 bases). With 3 bases removed from V and 0 bases from J, the gap between germline ends came to 15 bases. This CDR3 spans 16 amino acids. Per germline, CDR1 SNHLY and CDR2 FYNNEI.

This chain joins TRBV28 and TRBJ2-7, with no clear D. Trimming stripped 6 bases from V and 3 bases from J, with 6 bases between. Per the germline V gene, CDR1 is MDHEN and CDR2 is SYDVKM. The CDR3 consists of 11 residues. CDR3 coding DNA: TGTGCCAGCAGCGAACACTACGAGCAGTACTTC. Translation: CASSEHYEQYF. Based on the CDR3 plus reference TRBV28 and TRBJ2-7, the full variable domain is DVKVTQSSRYLVKRTGEKVFLECVQDMDHENMFWYRQDPGLGLRLIYFSYDVKMKEKGDIPEGYSVSREKKERFSLILESASTNQTSMYLCASSEHYEQYFGPGTRLTVT.

The rearrangement joins TRBV27 to TRBJ2-3; 8 nucleotides agree with TRBD2. The CDR3 has 17 amino acids. Per germline, CDR1 MNHEY and CDR2 SMNVEV (reference sequence). J lost 4 bases, V lost 5 bases, and 14 bases had no gene match. CDR3 residues: CASSPFPGLEGADTQYF. Written as DNA, the CDR3 is TGTGCCAGCAGTCCATTTCCGGGACTAGAGGGCGCAGATACGCAGTATTTT.

The chain uses TRBV28 and TRBJ2-7; 9 nucleotides match TRBD1. The V and J ends lost 5 bases and 2 bases, in that order; junction bases with no gene match: 7. Germline assignment: CDR1 MDHEN and CDR2 SYDVKM. The CDR3 contains 15 residues. The CDR3 nucleotides are TGTGCCAGCAGTGTATACCGGGACAGGGCCTACGAGCAGTACTTC. Translated: CASSVYRDRAYEQYF.

The chain recombines TRBV27 with TRBJ2-3, with D unresolved. V shed 2 bases and J shed 4 bases, with 10 bases lying between them. Germline V gene lookup returns CDR1 MNHEY and CDR2 SMNVEV (reference sequence). The CDR3 is 14 residues long. CDR3 sequence (DNA): TGTGCCAGCAGTTTAATTAGTATGTCAGATACGCAGTATTTT. Amino acid sequence: CASSLISMSDTQYF.

V gene TRBV27 combines with J gene TRBJ2-5; D possibly uses TRBD1 or TRBD2 (5 bases each). This CDR3 is built from 14 residues. Trimming stripped 4 bases from V and 2 bases from J, with 11 bases between. Germline V gene lookup returns CDR1 MNHEY and CDR2 SMNVEV (reference sequence). The CDR3: CASSSGAIQETQYF. The CDR3 DNA reads as TGTGCCAGCAGTTCCGGGGCCATTCAAGAGACCCAGTACTTC.

This clone has a single count. This chain uses TRBV11-1 with TRBJ2-7; possibly TRBD1 or TRBD2 for D (5 bases each). The CDR3 has 14 residues. The germline CDR1 and CDR2 sequences are SGHAT and FQDESV (reference sequence). V lost 1 base, J lost 4 bases, and 11 bases lay in between. DNA of the CDR3: TGTGCCAGCAGCTTAGAAGGTTGGGGGTACGAGCAGTACTTC. Its protein is CASSLEGWGYEQYF. Variable domain in full (rest from reference TRBV11-1 and TRBJ2-7): EAEVAQSPRYKITEKSQAVAFWCDPISGHATLYWYRQILGQGPELLVQFQDESVVDDSQLPKDRFSAERLKGVDSTLKIQPAELGDSAMYLCASSLEGWGYEQYFGPGTRLTVT.

This sequence joins TRBV5-1 and TRBJ2-5, with 12 bases matching TRBD2. CDR3 length: 18 residues. The V gene end was trimmed by 5 bases and the J gene end by 1 base; junction bases not matched to a gene: 12. CDR1 is SGHRS and CDR2 is YFSETQ in the germline V gene. CDR3 sequence: CASRQEPGLAGPQETQYF. For the CDR3, the DNA is TGCGCCAGCAGGCAGGAGCCAGGACTAGCGGGGCCCCAAGAGACCCAGTACTTC.

The J gene is TRBJ2-7, the V gene TRBV4-1, with D unclear. Germline V gene lookup returns CDR1 MGHRA and CDR2 YSYEKL. The V end lost 2 bases, the J end lost 6 bases, and 14 bases lay between the germline ends. This CDR3 is built from 14 residues. The chain's CDR3 is CASSQTAAGLEQYF. In DNA form, the CDR3 reads TGCGCCAGCAGCCAAACTGCCGCCGGCCTCGAGCAGTACTTC.

This rearrangement joins TRBV5-4 to TRBJ2-1; 8 nucleotides agree with TRBD1. The V gene's germline CDR1 is SGHNT and CDR2 YYREEE (reference sequence). Losses at the gene ends were 4 bases for V and 7 bases for J; bases not matched to a gene: 22. The CDR3 covers 19 residues. The CDR3 loop reads CASSPNSSKGQGTGNEQFF. The DNA for the CDR3 is TGTGCCAGCAGCCCGAACAGCTCGAAAGGACAGGGAACTGGGAATGAGCAGTTCTTC.

The chain carries TRBV10-2 and TRBJ1-1; D perhaps matches TRBD1 (5 bases). Trimming shortened V by 10 bases and J by 1 base, and 13 bases separated the two germline ends. Germline CDR1 WSHSY, CDR2 SAAADI. The length of the CDR3 is 13 residues. CDR3 DNA: TGCGCCATCGGGGAGGGGAGGAACACTGAAGCTTTCTTT. It encodes CAIGEGRNTEAFF.

The chain recombines TRBV6-1 with TRBJ2-4, with D uncertain. The CDR3 runs 15 residues. Per germline, CDR1 MNHNS and CDR2 SASEGT. The germline V and J ends were trimmed by 3 bases and 0 bases, with 9 bases remaining between them. In DNA form, the CDR3 reads TGTGCCAGCAGTGAGGACGCGATAGCCAAAAACATTCAGTACTTC. Translated, it gives CASSEDAIAKNIQYF.

This clone is a singleton in its sample. The chain recombines TRBV28 with TRBJ2-1; TRBD2 matches 11 bases. The length of the CDR3 is 15 residues. V dropped 2 bases and J dropped 9; count of bases not matched to a gene: 6. Germline CDR1 is MDHEN and CDR2 is SYDVKM. The CDR3 nucleotides are TGTGCCAGCAGTTTACTAGCGGGAGGTGAGAGTGAGCAGTTCTTC. This sequence encodes CASSLLAGGESEQFF.

Of note for this clone: Within the sample, other DNA sequences also encode this same CDR3. In DNA, the CDR3 is TGTGCCAGCAGCTTGGGAGGAGGCGCCTCCTACGAGCAGTACTTC. Protein: CASSLGGGASYEQYF. The chain is built from TRBV5-6 and TRBJ2-7, with D possibly matching TRBD2 (5 bases). Germline CDR1 SGHDT, CDR2 YYEEEE. The CDR3 totals 15 residues. V was clipped by 0 bases and J by 0 bases, with 10 bases between them.

The genes are TRBV9 and TRBJ1-1, with a weak D call TRBD1 (5 bases). Per germline, CDR1 SGDLS and CDR2 YYNGEE. The V and J ends lost 0 bases and 0 bases respectively, with 12 bases between them. The CDR3 length is 16 residues. The DNA of the CDR3 is TGTGCCAGCAGCGTAGGTGGGACCTCCGTGAACACTGAAGCTTTCTTT. Translated, it gives CASSVGGTSVNTEAFF.

The V and J genes are TRBV5-6 and TRBJ2-5; possible D gene TRBD2, 6 bases. Trimming removed 4 bases at V and 5 bases at J, with 12 bases between. Germline V CDR1 and CDR2: SGHDT, YYEEEE. This CDR3 is built from 13 residues. The CDR3 bases are TGTGCCAGCAGCAGATCGGGGGTGGAGACCCAGTACTTC. It codes for CASSRSGVETQYF.

The chain has TRBV28 and TRBJ1-4; D call uncertain. V gave up 7 bases and J gave up 7 bases, with 13 bases separating them. The CDR3 runs to 13 residues. Germline-derived CDR1 and CDR2 are MDHEN and SYDVKM. The DNA of the CDR3 is TGTGCCAGCAAGGTCCAATCGAGTGAAAAACTGTTTTTT. Amino acid sequence: CASKVQSSEKLFF.

The chain is built from TRBV27 and TRBJ2-1, with 10 bases identical to TRBD1. This CDR3 region has 15 residues. Germline V CDR1 and CDR2: MNHEY, SMNVEV (reference sequence). J was trimmed by 4 bases and V by 6 bases; bases with no gene match: 6. The CDR3 region is CASRPTGGAYNEQFF. CDR3 sequence (DNA): TGTGCCAGCAGGCCGACAGGGGGCGCTTACAATGAGCAGTTCTTC.